This is a list of T cell receptor beta chains from one sample in a study of blood T cell repertoires in COVID-19. Some clones are missing from TCRdb's copy, which holds only in-frame ones; the method was immunoSEQ multiplex PCR. The sample shows some 240,000 clones, 90% of them seen only once. The material sequenced was peripheral blood. All receptors come from a woman aged 60-75 years with COVID-19, enrolled during active disease. Each CDR3 is given with its conserved first and last residue. D genes are given only for firm matches. The listing skips clone size in some rows; elsewhere it reads once, few, many or a size class.

size	V	D	J	DNA	CDR3
.	TRBV7-3	TRBD1	TRBJ2-2	TGTGCCAGCAGCTTAAACAGGGGGACCGGGGAGCTGTTTTTT	CASSLNRGTGELFF
.	TRBV15	.	TRBJ1-5	TGTGCCACCGCCCCGGACAGCTATCAGCCCCAGCATTTT	CATAPDSYQPQHF
.	TRBV7-2	TRBD1	TRBJ1-1	TGTGCCAGCAGCCATGGGACAGGCACTGAAGCTTTCTTT	CASSHGTGTEAFF
.	TRBV4-3	.	TRBJ1-5	TGCGCCAGCAGCCTCCAAGGGGGCAATCAGCCCCAGCATTTT	CASSLQGGNQPQHF
.	TRBV2	TRBD1	TRBJ1-3	TGTGCCAGCAGGACAGGGGGCAGAAACACCATATATTTT	CASRTGGRNTIYF
.	TRBV18	.	TRBJ2-2	TGTGCCAGCTCACCCGCACTCCAAACGTCCTCATACCCCACCGGGGAGCTGTTTTTT	CASSPALQTSSYPTGELFF
.	TRBV5-1	TRBD2	TRBJ2-3	TGCGCCAGCAGCTTGGCCCCTAGCGGGGGGGCCACAGATACGCAGTATTTT	CASSLAPSGGATDTQYF
once	TRBV19	TRBD1	TRBJ1-2	TGTGCCAGTAGTCGCACCGGACAGGGGAGGATGGGCTACACCTTC	CASSRTGQGRMGYTF
.	TRBV6-2/TRBV6-3	TRBD1	TRBJ1-4	TGTGCCAGCAGTTGGACAGGGGACGAAAAACTGTTTTTT	CASSWTGDEKLFF
.	TRBV18	TRBD1	TRBJ1-2	TGTGCCAGCTCACTATCCGGGACAGGGGATGGCTACACCTTC	CASSLSGTGDGYTF
.	TRBV6-1	.	TRBJ1-1	TGTGCCAGCAGTGAAGCGTGGACAAACACTGAAGCTTTCTTT	CASSEAWTNTEAFF
.	TRBV7-2	.	TRBJ1-6	TGTGCCAGCAGCTCAAGGGAGAGTCTAACCCTCCACTTT	CASSSRESLTLHF
once	TRBV7-9	.	TRBJ1-2	TGTGCCAGCAGCCCGGCTGAGGTTAAGTGGTCGGGCTATGGCTACACCTTC	CASSPAEVKWSGYGYTF
.	TRBV5-1	.	TRBJ1-4	TGCGCCAGCAGCCTGAGACAGAGAAATGAAAAACTGTTTTTT	CASSLRQRNEKLFF
.	TRBV15	.	TRBJ2-3	TGTGCCACCAGCATATCCGGGACATCCAGGGATACGCAGTATTTT	CATSISGTSRDTQYF
few	TRBV3-1/TRBV3-2	.	TRBJ1-2	TGTGCCAGCAGCCCTATAGGCCTCCGGGAGGGCTATGGCTACACCTTC	CASSPIGLREGYGYTF
few	TRBV5-1	TRBD1	TRBJ1-5	TGCGCCAGCAGCTTGGGGGACAGCCCTAATCAGCCCCAGCATTTT	CASSLGDSPNQPQHF
.	TRBV19	TRBD2	TRBJ2-7	TGTGCCAGTAGTGCTAGCGGGGGGGCCTACGAGCAGTACTTC	CASSASGGAYEQYF
.	TRBV5-1	.	TRBJ1-2	TGCGCCAGCAGCTTAGCCGGGGAGGGCTACACCTTC	CASSLAGEGYTF
.	TRBV7-3	.	TRBJ1-1	TGTGCCAGCAGCCGCGGGGGCACTGAAGCTTTCTTT	CASSRGGTEAFF
once	TRBV10-3	.	TRBJ1-5	TGTGCCATCAGTGAGTCAGGGGGGGCGGGTCAGCCCCAGCATTTT	CAISESGGAGQPQHF
.	TRBV6-5	.	TRBJ1-5	TGTGCCAGCAGTAGATATGAGGGTCACCAGCCCCAGCATTTT	CASSRYEGHQPQHF
.	TRBV9	TRBD1	TRBJ1-6	TGTGCCAGCAGCCGGACCGGGACAGCGGAAAACTCACCCCTCCACTTT	CASSRTGTAENSPLHF
.	TRBV9	TRBD2	TRBJ2-2	TGTGCCAGCAGACGGACTAGCGGAAAGACCGGGGAGCTGTTTTTT	CASRRTSGKTGELFF
.	TRBV11-3	TRBD1	TRBJ2-7	TGTGCCAGCGCCAGGGGACAGGGGGCTAGCCACGAGCAGTACTTC	CASARGQGASHEQYF
.	TRBV5-4	TRBD1	TRBJ1-2	TGTGCCAGCAGCTACGATGGGACAGGGTCGGATGGCTACACCTTC	CASSYDGTGSDGYTF
.	TRBV10-3	TRBD1	TRBJ2-7	TGTGCCATCAGCGGGACAGATTACGAGCAGTACTTC	CAISGTDYEQYF
.	TRBV2	.	TRBJ1-2	TGTGCCAGCAGTGAGGCAGGGAACTATGGCTACACCTTC	CASSEAGNYGYTF
.	TRBV11-3	TRBD1	TRBJ2-5	TGTGCCAGCAGCCCTAGGGCGGGACAGGAAGAGACCCAGTACTTC	CASSPRAGQEETQYF
once	TRBV11-2	.	TRBJ1-6	TGTGCCAGCAGCCCCGTCGGGAGCAGAAATAATTCACCCCTCCACTTT	CASSPVGSRNNSPLHF
.	TRBV4-3	TRBD1	TRBJ1-1	TGCGCCAGCAGCCAAATAAGACAGGGGAACACTGAAGCTTTCTTT	CASSQIRQGNTEAFF
.	TRBV4-3	TRBD1	TRBJ1-1	TGCGCCAGCAGCCAAGAACAGGGGGCGGACACTGAAGCTTTCTTT	CASSQEQGADTEAFF
.	TRBV18	TRBD1	TRBJ1-1	TGTGCCAGCTCACCTGCGACAGGGCAAGACGAAGCTTTCTTT	CASSPATGQDEAFF
.	TRBV18	.	TRBJ2-2	TGTGCCAGCTCACCAGGTGGGCACCAGACCAACACCGGGGAGCTGTTTTTT	CASSPGGHQTNTGELFF
.	TRBV11-2	TRBD1	TRBJ1-4	TGTGCCAGCAGCGACAGGGTTGGTAATGAAAAACTGTTTTTT	CASSDRVGNEKLFF
few	TRBV14	TRBD1	TRBJ2-7	TGTGCCAGCAGCCAAAGGTGGCAGGGGGCATACGAGCAGTACTTC	CASSQRWQGAYEQYF
.	TRBV7-6	TRBD2	TRBJ2-2	TGTGCCAGCAGCTTAGATCGGACTAGCGGGGGGGCCGGCACCGGGGAGCTGTTTTTT	CASSLDRTSGGAGTGELFF
.	TRBV4-1	.	TRBJ2-1	TGCGCCAGCAGCCCTACGGGCAATGAGCAGTTCTTC	CASSPTGNEQFF
.	TRBV10-3	TRBD1	TRBJ1-3	TGTGCCATCAGGTCGGGACAGGGAAACACCATATATTTT	CAIRSGQGNTIYF
once	TRBV7-6	TRBD2	TRBJ2-6	TGTGCCAGCAGCCCCCTAGCGGGGGGGTCCCTGGCCAACGTCCTGACTTTC	CASSPLAGGSLANVLTF
.	TRBV30	.	TRBJ1-4	TGTGCCTGGAGTGTAACCGGGGGAGGCGAAAAACTGTTTTTT	CAWSVTGGGEKLFF
.	TRBV18	.	TRBJ1-6	TGTGCCAGCTCACCTTCAAATTCACCCCTCCACTTT	CASSPSNSPLHF
.	TRBV6-5	TRBD2	TRBJ2-5	TGTGCCAGCAGGTTAGCGGGGGAAGAGACCCAGTACTTC	CASRLAGEETQYF
.	TRBV9	TRBD1	TRBJ1-1	TGTGCCAGCAGCCCTAGGGGACAGGGGGCAGAAGCTTTCTTT	CASSPRGQGAEAFF
many	TRBV11-3	TRBD1	TRBJ2-5	TGTGCCAGCAGCCGAGGACAGGCCCTCCAAGAGACCCAGTACTTC	CASSRGQALQETQYF
.	TRBV24-1	.	TRBJ2-3	TGTGCCACCAGCGCTTCGAGAGGGGGAGATACGCAGTATTTT	CATSASRGGDTQYF
.	TRBV9	.	TRBJ1-2	TGTGCCAGCATCGCACCCCAGGGTGGCTACACCTTC	CASIAPQGGYTF
.	TRBV2	TRBD1	TRBJ1-1	TGTGCCAGCAAAACGGGACAGTTCACTGAAGCTTTCTTT	CASKTGQFTEAFF
once	TRBV29-1	TRBD2	TRBJ2-3	TGCAGCGTTGAAGATGTGTCGACGGGGGGGCCCGGTACGCAGTATTTT	CSVEDVSTGGPGTQYF
.	TRBV6-5	.	TRBJ2-7	TGTGCCAGCAGTTACGCTGCCCGAGGGGGTTACGAGCAGTACTTC	CASSYAARGGYEQYF
once	TRBV29-1	TRBD1	TRBJ1-2	TGCAGCGTACGGGACAGGGGTGTCTACACCTTC	CSVRDRGVYTF
.	TRBV10-2	TRBD1	TRBJ1-5	TGCGCCAGCACCGGACAGGGCAATCAGCCCCAGCATTTT	CASTGQGNQPQHF
.	TRBV29-1	TRBD1	TRBJ1-2	TGCAGCGTTGACCTCTCTATGGGACAGGGATATGGCTACACCTTC	CSVDLSMGQGYGYTF
.	TRBV7-3	TRBD2	TRBJ2-3	TGTGCCAGCAGCCCATCTAGCGGGGGGCGTACGCAGTATTTT	CASSPSSGGRTQYF
once	TRBV12-5	.	TRBJ1-5	TGTGCTAGTGGGCCAGGGTGGGGAGGACAGCCCCAGCATTTT	CASGPGWGGQPQHF